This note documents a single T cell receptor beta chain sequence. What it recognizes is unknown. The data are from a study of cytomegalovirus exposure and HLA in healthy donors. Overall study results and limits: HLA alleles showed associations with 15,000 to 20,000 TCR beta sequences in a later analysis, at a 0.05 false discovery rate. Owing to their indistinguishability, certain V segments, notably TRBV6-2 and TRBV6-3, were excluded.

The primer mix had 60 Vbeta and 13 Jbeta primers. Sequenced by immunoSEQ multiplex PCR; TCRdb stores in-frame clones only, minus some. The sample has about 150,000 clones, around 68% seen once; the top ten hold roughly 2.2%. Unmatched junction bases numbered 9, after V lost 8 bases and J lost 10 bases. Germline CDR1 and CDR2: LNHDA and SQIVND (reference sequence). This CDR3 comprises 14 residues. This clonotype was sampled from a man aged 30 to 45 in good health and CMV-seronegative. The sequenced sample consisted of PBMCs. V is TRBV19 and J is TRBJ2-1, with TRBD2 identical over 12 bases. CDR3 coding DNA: TGTGCCAGTCAGCTAGCGGGGGGGCCGGGGGAGCAGTTCTTC. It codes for CASQLAGGPGEQFF.